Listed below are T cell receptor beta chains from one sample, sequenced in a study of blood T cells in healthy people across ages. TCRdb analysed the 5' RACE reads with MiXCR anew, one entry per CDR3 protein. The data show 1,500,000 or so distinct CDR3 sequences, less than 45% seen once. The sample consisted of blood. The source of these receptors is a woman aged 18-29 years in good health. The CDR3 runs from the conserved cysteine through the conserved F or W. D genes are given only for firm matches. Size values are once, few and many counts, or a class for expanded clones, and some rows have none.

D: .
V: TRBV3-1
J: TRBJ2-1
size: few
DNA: TGTGCCAGCAGCCAAGACCCACGGCCTACCTTTTCCTCCTACAATGAGCAGTTCTTC
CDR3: CASSQDPRPTFSSYNEQFF

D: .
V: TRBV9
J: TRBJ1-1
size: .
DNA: TGTGCCAGCAGCGTAGTTGGGGCAGGAACTGAAGCTTTCTTT
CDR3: CASSVVGAGTEAFF

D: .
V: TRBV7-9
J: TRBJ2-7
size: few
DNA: TGTGCCAGCAGCCTATTAGGGGACATCAAAGGCAACGAGCAGTACTTC
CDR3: CASSLLGDIKGNEQYF

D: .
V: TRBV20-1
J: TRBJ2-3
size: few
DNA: TGCAGTGCTAGAGCTGCCCACACAGATACGCAGTATTTT
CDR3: CSARAAHTDTQYF

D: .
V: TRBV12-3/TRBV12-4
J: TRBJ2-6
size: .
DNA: TGTGCCAGCAGTTTGTCAAGGACCAACGTCCTGACTTTC
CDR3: CASSLSRTNVLTF

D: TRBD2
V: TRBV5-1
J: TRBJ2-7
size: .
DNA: TGCGCCAGCAGCGCGCTAGCGGGGGGGGACAATGAGCAGTACTTC
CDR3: CASSALAGGDNEQYF

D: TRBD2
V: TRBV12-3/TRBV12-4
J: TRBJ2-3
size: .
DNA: TGTGCCAGCAGCTCGGGGACTAGCGGGAGAACTTGGTTCACAGATACGCAGTATTTT
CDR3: CASSSGTSGRTWFTDTQYF

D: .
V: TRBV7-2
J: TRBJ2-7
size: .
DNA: TGTGCCAGCAGCATCCGACAGGACTACGAGCAGTACTTC
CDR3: CASSIRQDYEQYF

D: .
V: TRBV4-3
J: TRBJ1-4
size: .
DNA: TGCGCCAGCAGCCAAGATCCGACAGGCAGTAATGAAAAACTGTTTTTT
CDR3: CASSQDPTGSNEKLFF

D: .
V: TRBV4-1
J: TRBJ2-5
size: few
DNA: TGCGCCAGCCAACTAGAGGACGAGACCCAGTACTTC
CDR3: CASQLEDETQYF

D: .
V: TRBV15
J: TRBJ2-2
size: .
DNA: TGTGCCACCAGCAGATACACGATCCGGGAGAACACCGGGGAGCTGTTTTTT
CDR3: CATSRYTIRENTGELFF

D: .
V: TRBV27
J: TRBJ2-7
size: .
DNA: TGTGCCAGCAGTTTATCGGCGGCTAACGGGAGTTACGAGCAGTACTTC
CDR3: CASSLSAANGSYEQYF

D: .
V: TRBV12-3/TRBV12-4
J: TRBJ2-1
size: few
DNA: TGTGCCAGCAGCCGGGGCGGCAGGGGGGCGCAGTTCTTC
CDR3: CASSRGGRGAQFF

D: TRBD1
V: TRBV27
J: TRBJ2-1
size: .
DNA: TGTGCCAGCAGTGGACAGGCCAATGAGCAGTTCTTC
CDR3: CASSGQANEQFF

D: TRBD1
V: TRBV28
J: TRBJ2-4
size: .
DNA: TGTGCCAGCAGTCCCACCGGGACAGGGCCGAGGGCCAAAAACATTCAGTACTTC
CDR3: CASSPTGTGPRAKNIQYF

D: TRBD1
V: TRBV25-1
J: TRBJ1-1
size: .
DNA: TGTGCCAGCAGTGAGGGGGGGACAGGACCTCAGGCTGAAGCTTTCTTT
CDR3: CASSEGGTGPQAEAFF

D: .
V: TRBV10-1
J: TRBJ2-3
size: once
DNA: TGCGCCAGCAGGAAAAACATAGCTGCTGGCGGGGAGCAGTATTTT
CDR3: CASRKNIAAGGEQYF

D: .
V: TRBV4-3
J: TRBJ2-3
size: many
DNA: TGCGCCAGCAGCCACGGAGATACGCAGTATTTT
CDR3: CASSHGDTQYF

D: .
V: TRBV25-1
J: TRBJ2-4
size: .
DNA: TGTGCCAGCAGCCCCCCAGGGGTGTGGGGACTAGCCAAAAACATTCAGTACTTC
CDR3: CASSPPGVWGLAKNIQYF

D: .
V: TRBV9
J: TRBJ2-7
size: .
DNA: TGTGCCAGCAGCGTAGGAGGTAGTAGGGGTGGGGACGAGCAGTACTTC
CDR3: CASSVGGSRGGDEQYF

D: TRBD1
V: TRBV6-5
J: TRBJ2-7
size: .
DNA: TGTGCCAGCAGAGGGACAGGGGGACACTACGAGCAGTACTTC
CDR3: CASRGTGGHYEQYF

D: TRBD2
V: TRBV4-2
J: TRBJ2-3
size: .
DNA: TGTGCCAGCAGCCAACAAGCACTAGCGGGGGACACAGATACGCAGTATTTT
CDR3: CASSQQALAGDTDTQYF

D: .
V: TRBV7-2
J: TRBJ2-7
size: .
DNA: TGTGCCAGCAGCTCCGCCCTTGGGACAAGACCTTCCAACGAGCAGTACTTC
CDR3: CASSSALGTRPSNEQYF

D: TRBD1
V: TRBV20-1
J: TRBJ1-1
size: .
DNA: TGCAGTGCTAGGATCCCGGACAGGGCCACTGAAGCTTTCTTT
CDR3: CSARIPDRATEAFF

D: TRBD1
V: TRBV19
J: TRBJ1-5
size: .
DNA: TGTGCCAGTAGTACTCGACAGGGTCAACGGCGGAGCAATCAGCCCCAGCATTTT
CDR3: CASSTRQGQRRSNQPQHF

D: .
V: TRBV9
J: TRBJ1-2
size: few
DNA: TGTGCCAGCAGCGTAGCTAGAGGGGACGACTATGGCTACACCTTC
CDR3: CASSVARGDDYGYTF

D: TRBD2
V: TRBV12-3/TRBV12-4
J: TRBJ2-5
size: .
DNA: TGTGCCAGCAGTTTTGGGAGGGGTGGGTACTTC
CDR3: CASSFGRGGYF

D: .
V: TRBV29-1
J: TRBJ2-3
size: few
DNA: TGCAGCGGGGACTCTGTTAGCACAGATACGCAGTATTTT
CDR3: CSGDSVSTDTQYF

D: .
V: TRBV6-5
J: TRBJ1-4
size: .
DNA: TGTGCCAGCAGTCGGGGTGGAAAACTGTTTTTT
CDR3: CASSRGGKLFF

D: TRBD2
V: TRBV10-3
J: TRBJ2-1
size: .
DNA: TGTGCCATCAGGGGGACTAGCGGGTACAATGAGCAGTTCTTC
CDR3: CAIRGTSGYNEQFF

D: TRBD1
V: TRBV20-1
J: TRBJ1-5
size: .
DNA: TGCAGTGCTAGAGACTCCCGGACAGGGGGCAATCAGCCCCAGCATTTT
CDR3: CSARDSRTGGNQPQHF

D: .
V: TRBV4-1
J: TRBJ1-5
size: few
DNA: TGCGCCAGCAGCCAAGTGGGGGGAGCGGGTCAGCCCCAGCATTTT
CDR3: CASSQVGGAGQPQHF

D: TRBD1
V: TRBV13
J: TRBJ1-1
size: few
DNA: TGTGCCAGCAGCTTAGACAGACAGGGGAATACTGAAGCTTTCTTT
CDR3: CASSLDRQGNTEAFF

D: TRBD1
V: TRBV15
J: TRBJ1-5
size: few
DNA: TGTGCCACCAGCGCAGCGTGGGACAGGGGAAATCAGCCCCAGCATTTT
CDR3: CATSAAWDRGNQPQHF

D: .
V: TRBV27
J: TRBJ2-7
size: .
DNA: TGTGCCAGCGGCCCGGGTGACTACGAGCAGTACTTC
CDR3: CASGPGDYEQYF

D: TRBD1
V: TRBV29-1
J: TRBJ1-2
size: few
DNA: TGCAGCGTTGTCCCGGGACAGAGCTTGGGCTACACCTTC
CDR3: CSVVPGQSLGYTF

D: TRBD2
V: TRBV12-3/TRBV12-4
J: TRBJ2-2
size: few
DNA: TGTGCCACCCGACTAGCGGGGTCGAACACCGGGGAGCTGTTTTTT
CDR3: CATRLAGSNTGELFF

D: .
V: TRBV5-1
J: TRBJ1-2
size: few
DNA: TGCGCCAGCAGTATGTCCCAGCGCGGGGGTAGTAACTATGGCTACACCTTC
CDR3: CASSMSQRGGSNYGYTF

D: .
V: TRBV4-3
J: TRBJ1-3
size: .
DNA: TGCGCCAGCAGCCGAGTGGGTTTAGACACCATATATTTT
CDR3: CASSRVGLDTIYF

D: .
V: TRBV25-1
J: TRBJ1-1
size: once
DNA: TGTGCCAGCAGACTCAGGGGCCCGTTGACCACTGAAGCTTTCTTT
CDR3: CASRLRGPLTTEAFF

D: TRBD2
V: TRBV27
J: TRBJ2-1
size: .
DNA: TGTGCCAGCAGTTCGCCGACTAGCGGGAGGGGGAAGGAGCAGTTCTTC
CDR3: CASSSPTSGRGKEQFF

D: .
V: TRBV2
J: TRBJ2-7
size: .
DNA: TGTGCCAGCAGCCGATCCCTAGCGTTCTCCTACGAGCAGTACTTC
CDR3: CASSRSLAFSYEQYF

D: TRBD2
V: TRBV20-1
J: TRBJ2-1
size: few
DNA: TGCAGTGCTAGAGATCGGGGGGGCAATGAGCAGTTCTTC
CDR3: CSARDRGGNEQFF